This entry describes one T cell receptor (beta chain). It has no known antigen specificity. The record has no base qualities; no much larger clone is one base away. Trimming removed 5 bases from V and 7 bases from J, leaving 14 bases between the germline ends. As encoded in the germline V gene, CDR1 is MNHEY while CDR2 is SVGAGI. The CDR3, cysteine through phenylalanine, is 13 amino acids long. The read is trimmed to its CDR3 DNA, 39 bases read in frame from base 1. TCRbeta CDR3 regions were amplified from genomic DNA by means of the immunoSEQ Assay, a bias-controlled multiplex PCR. As for how the authors treated the data: The number of nucleated cells in each sample was estimated from the amplification of reference gene primers within the assay. To quantify the absolute abundance of each unique TCRbeta CDR3 rearrangement, sequence reads were collapsed and filtered. For each sample, productive Simpson clonality was calculated by taking the square root of Simpson's diversity index across productive rearrangements. In TCRdb, the immuneACCESS table is reduced to in-frame sequences with V and J assigned. These tables do not hold every clone; where another copy was compared, an unresolved V gene accounts for under half, and the others remain unexplained. V, J and clone size reflect that table, while D and trimming were determined from the DNA. The sample data list approximately 130,000 clones, and around 86% of these were observed just once. The ten largest account for over 15% of the sample.

These data come from a study of blood T cell repertoires in COVID-19 (dated by TCRdb to 2019 to 2021). Regarding the complete study: Samples covering the acute and convalescent phases of COVID-19 were provided by collaborators in the United States, Italy and Spain. The repertoires were released in a freely available public database meant as a resource for research on the immune response to SARS-CoV-2. Where available, HLA class I and class II types were obtained from metadata supplied by the sample provider rather than from assay-based typing. The prospective study material was composed of cDNA or gDNA derived from T cells, B-cell-depleted T cells, or PBMCs. A de-identified subject ID, COVID-19 status, age in years and sex were almost always included in the sample metadata. Subjects who had been exposed to COVID-19, were actively infected with it, or had recovered from it provided the deeply sampled blood TCRbeta repertoires that made up the dataset. The samples were drawn from two sources: the first 160 participants of the ongoing ImmuneRACE study, and 950 to 1,500 subjects contributed by 6 global collaborators.

The paper as a whole reports these results and caveats: The quantity of clinical and demographic metadata differed by source and by participant and was supplied without curation.

Participants in the prospective study were enrolled through a virtual design, were aged roughly 18 to 100 years, and lived in approximately 25 United States geographic areas. In the prospective study, cohorts were assigned on the basis of participant-reported clinical history obtained from a screening survey and a study questionnaire. ImmuneRACE Cohort 3 recovered participants were defined by two consecutive negative NP/OP PCR tests, healthcare professional clearance, or symptom resolution. In the prospective study, whole blood, serum and a nasopharyngeal or oropharyngeal swab were collected from each participant by mobile phlebotomists. Prospective study participants could optionally give additional blood draws and questionnaires over a 2-month period. Prospective study blood samples were shipped either frozen or at room temperature before DNA extraction.

This TCR came from a man younger than 40 who had recovered from COVID-19. The sequence links TRBV6-5 to TRBJ1-2; the D gene identity is not certain. What was sequenced was PBMCs or T cells enriched from blood (not recorded which). This receptor carries the CDR3 CASSLDAAAGYTF. The DNA is TGTGCCAGCAGTCTCGACGCGGCGGCTGGCTACACCTTC.